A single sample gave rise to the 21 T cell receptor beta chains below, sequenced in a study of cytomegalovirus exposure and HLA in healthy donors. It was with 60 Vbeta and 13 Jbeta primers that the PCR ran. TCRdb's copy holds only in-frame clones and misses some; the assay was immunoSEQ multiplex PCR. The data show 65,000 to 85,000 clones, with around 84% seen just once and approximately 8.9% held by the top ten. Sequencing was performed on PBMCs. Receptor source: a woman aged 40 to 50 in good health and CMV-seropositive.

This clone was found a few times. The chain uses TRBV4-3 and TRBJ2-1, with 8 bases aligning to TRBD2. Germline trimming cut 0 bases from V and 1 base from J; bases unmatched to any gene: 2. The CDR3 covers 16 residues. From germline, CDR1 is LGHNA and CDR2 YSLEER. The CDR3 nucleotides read TGCGCCAGCAGCCAAGATGGCGGGGGGTCCTACAATGAGCAGTTCTTC. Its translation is CASSQDGGGSYNEQFF.

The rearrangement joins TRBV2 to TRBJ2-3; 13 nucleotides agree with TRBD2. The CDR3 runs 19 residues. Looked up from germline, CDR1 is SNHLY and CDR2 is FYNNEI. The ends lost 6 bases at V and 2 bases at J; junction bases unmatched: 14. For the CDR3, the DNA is TGTGCCAGCAGCCAACTAGCGGGGGGGCCAATGGGGGTCACAGATACGCAGTATTTT. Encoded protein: CASSQLAGGPMGVTDTQYF.

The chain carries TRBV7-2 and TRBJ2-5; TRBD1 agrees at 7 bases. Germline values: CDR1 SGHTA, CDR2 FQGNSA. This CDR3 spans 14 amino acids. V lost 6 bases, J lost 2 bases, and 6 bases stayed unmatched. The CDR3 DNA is TGTGCCAGCAGTCGACAGGGATCTCAAGAGACCCAGTACTTC. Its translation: CASSRQGSQETQYF.

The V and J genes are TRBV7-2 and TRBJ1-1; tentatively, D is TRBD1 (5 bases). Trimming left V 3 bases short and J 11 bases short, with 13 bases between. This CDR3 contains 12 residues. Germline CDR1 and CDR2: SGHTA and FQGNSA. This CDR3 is CASSFPRGEAFF. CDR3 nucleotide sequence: TGTGCCAGCAGCTTCCCGCGGGGCGAGGCTTTCTTT.

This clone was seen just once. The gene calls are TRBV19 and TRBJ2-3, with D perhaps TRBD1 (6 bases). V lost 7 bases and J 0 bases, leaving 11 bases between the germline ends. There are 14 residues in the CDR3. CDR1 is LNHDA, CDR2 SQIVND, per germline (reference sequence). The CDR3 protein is CASNGGGSTDTQYF. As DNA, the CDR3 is TGTGCCAGTAATGGGGGCGGGAGCACAGATACGCAGTATTTT.

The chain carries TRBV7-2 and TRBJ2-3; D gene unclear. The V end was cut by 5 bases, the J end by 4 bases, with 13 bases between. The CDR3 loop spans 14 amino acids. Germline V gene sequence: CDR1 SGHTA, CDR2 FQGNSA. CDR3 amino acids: CASSPRIGADTQYF. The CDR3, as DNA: TGTGCCAGCAGCCCTCGGATAGGAGCAGATACGCAGTATTTT.

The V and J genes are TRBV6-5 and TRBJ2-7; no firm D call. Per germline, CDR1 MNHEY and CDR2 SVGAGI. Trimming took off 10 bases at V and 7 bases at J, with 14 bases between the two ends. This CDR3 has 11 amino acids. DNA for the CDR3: TGTGCCACGAGAGGCGTGGGTGAGCAGTACTTC. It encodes CATRGVGEQYF.

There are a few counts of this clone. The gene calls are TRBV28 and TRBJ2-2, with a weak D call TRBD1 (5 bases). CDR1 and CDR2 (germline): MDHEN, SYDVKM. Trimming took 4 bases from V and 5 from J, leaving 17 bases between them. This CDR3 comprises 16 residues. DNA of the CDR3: TGTGCCAGCAGTTGGGGTTCAGGGCTGGGTACCGGGGAGCTGTTTTTT. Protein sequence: CASSWGSGLGTGELFF.

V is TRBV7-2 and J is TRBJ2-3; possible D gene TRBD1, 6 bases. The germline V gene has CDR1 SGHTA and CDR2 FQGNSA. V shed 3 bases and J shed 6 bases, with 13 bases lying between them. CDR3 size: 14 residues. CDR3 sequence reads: CASSFTGITDTQYF. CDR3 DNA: TGTGCCAGCAGCTTTACAGGGATTACCGATACGCAGTATTTT.

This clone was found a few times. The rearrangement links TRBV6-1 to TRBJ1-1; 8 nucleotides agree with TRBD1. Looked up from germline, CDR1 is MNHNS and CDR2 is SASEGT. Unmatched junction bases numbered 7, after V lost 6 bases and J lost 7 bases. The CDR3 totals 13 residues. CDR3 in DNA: TGTGCCAGCAGCTCCGGGACAGGCTTTGAAGCTTTCTTT. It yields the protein CASSSGTGFEAFF.

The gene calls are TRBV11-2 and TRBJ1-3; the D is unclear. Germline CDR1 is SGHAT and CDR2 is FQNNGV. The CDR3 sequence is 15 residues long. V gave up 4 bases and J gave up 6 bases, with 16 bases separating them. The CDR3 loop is CASSSSGRVENTIYF. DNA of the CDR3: TGTGCCAGCAGCTCCTCCGGGAGGGTCGAAAACACCATATATTTT. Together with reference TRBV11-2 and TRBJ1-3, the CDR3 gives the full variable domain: EAGVAQSPRYKIIEKRQSVAFWCNPISGHATLYWYQQILGQGPKLLIQFQNNGVVDDSQLPKDRFSAERLKGVDSTLKIQPAKLEDSAVYLCASSSSGRVENTIYFGEGSWLTVV.

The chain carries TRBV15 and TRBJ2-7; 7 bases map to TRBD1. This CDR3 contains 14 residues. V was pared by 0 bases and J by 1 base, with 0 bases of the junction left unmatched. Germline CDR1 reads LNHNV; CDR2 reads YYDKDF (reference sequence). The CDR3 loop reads CATSRDRGSYEQYF. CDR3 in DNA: TGTGCCACCAGCAGAGACAGGGGGTCCTACGAGCAGTACTTC.

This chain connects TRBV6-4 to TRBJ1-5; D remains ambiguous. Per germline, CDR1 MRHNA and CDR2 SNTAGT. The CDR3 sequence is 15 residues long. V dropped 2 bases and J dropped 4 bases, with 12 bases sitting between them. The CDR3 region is CASSDPEDGNQPQHF. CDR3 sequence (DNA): TGTGCCAGCAGTGACCCTGAAGACGGGAATCAGCCCCAGCATTTT.

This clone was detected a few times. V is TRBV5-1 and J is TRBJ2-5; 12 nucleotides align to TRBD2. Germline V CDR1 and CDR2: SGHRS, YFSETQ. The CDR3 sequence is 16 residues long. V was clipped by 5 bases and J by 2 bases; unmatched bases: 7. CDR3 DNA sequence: TGCGCCAGCAGGAAACTAGCGGGGGGACCACAAGAGACCCAGTACTTC. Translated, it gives CASRKLAGGPQETQYF.

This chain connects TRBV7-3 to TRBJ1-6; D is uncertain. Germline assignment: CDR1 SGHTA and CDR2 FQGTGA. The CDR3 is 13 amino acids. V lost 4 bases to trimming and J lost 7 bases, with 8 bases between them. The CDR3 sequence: CASSSGVNSPLHF. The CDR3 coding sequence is TGTGCCAGCAGCTCGGGAGTCAATTCACCCCTCCACTTT.

The CDR3 spells CASRNRQGRDNEQFF. The DNA for the CDR3 is TGTGCCAGCAGAAATAGACAGGGTAGGGACAATGAGCAGTTCTTC. The chain uses TRBV6-5 and TRBJ2-1, with TRBD1 identical over 7 bases. CDR3 length: 15 amino acids. The V and J ends lost 6 bases and 5 bases, in that order; junction bases with no gene match: 10. Looked up from germline, CDR1 is MNHEY and CDR2 is SVGAGI.

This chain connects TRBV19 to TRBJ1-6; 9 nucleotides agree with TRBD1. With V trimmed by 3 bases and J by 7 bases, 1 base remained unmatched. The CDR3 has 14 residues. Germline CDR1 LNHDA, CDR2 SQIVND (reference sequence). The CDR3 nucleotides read TGTGCCAGTAGTATCGACAGGGGGAATTCACCCCTCCACTTT. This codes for CASSIDRGNSPLHF.

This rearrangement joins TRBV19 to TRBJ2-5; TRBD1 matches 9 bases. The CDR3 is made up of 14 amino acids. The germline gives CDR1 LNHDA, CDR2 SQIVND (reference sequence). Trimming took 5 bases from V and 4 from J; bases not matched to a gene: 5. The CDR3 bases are TGTGCCAGTAGTCCCCGGGACAGGGTAGAGACCCAGTACTTC. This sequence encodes CASSPRDRVETQYF.

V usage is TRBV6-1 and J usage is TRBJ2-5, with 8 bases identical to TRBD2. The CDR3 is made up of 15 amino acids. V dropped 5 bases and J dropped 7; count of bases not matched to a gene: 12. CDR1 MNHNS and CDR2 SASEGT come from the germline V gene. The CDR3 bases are TGTGCCAGCAGTAACGGGGGGGTCCAGGGAGGGACCCAGTACTTC. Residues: CASSNGGVQGGTQYF.

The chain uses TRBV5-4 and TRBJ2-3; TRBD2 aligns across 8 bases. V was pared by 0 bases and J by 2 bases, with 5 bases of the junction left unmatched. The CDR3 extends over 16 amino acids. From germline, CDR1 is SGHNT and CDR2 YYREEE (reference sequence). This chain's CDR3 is CASSLARGGYTDTQYF. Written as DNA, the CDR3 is TGTGCCAGCAGCTTGGCACGGGGGGGGTACACAGATACGCAGTATTTT. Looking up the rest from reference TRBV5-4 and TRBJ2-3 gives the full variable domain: ETGVTQSPTHLIKTRGQQVTLRCSSQSGHNTVSWYQQALGQGPQFIFQYYREEENGRGNFPPRFSGLQFPNYSSELNVNALELDDSALYLCASSLARGGYTDTQYFGPGTRLTVL.

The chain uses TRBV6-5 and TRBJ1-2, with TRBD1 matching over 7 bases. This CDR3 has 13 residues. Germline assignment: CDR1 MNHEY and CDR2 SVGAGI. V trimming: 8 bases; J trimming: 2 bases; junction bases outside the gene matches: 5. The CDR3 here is CASHGTANYGYTF. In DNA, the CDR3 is TGTGCCAGCCACGGGACAGCAAACTATGGCTACACCTTC.